A single sample gave rise to the 26 T cell receptor beta chains below, sequenced in a study of monozygotic twins with inflammatory bowel disease. TCRdb re-called the 5' RACE reads and catalogs CDR3 proteins one per entry, DNA excluded. Its listing shows around 400,000 distinct CDR3 sequences. Sequencing was done on a sample of blood. The source is a human donor with ulcerative colitis or Crohn's disease, or a healthy co-twin of an affected twin (not recorded which).

V is TRBV5-1 and J is TRBJ2-7. Per germline, CDR1 SGHRS and CDR2 YFSETQ. The CDR3 consists of 14 residues. Here the CDR3 reads CASSTQLSSYEQYF. Full variable domain (missing parts from reference TRBV5-1 and TRBJ2-7): KAGVTQTPRYLIKTRGQQVTLSCSPISGHRSVSWYQQTPGQGLQFLFEYFSETQRNKGNFPGRFSGRQFSNSRSEMNVSTLELGDSALYLCASSTQLSSYEQYFGPGTRLTVT.

V usage is TRBV5-1 and J usage is TRBJ1-6; TCRdb returns TRBD1, unconfirmable since there is no DNA. Looked up from germline, CDR1 is SGHRS and CDR2 is YFSETQ. The CDR3 runs to 15 residues. Here the CDR3 reads CASSLTWDRNSPLHF.

This chain links TRBV6-1 with TRBJ2-1; the TCRdb D gene call, TRBD2, has no DNA to confirm it. Germline CDR1 and CDR2: MNHNS and SASEGT. This CDR3 spans 14 amino acids. CDR3 sequence reads: CASSEGGGFDEQFF.

The chain recombines TRBV20-1 with TRBJ1-1. In germline, CDR1 is DFQATT, CDR2 SNEGSKA (reference sequence). The CDR3 sequence is 14 residues long. The CDR3 reads CSAKAAALLSEAFF.

The gene calls are TRBV5-1 and TRBJ1-1. There are 13 residues in the CDR3. Germline assignment: CDR1 SGHRS and CDR2 YFSETQ. The CDR3 sequence: CASSDGVNTEAFF.

V usage is TRBV5-6 and J usage is TRBJ2-1. Germline-derived CDR1 and CDR2 are SGHDT and YYEEEE. The CDR3 extends over 15 amino acids. The CDR3: CASSLGVMRDNEQFF. The full variable domain, in which reference TRBV5-6 and TRBJ2-1 provide the parts outside the CDR3, is DAGVTQSPTHLIKTRGQQVTLRCSPKSGHDTVSWYQQALGQGPQFIFQYYEEEERQRGNFPDRFSGHQFPNYSSELNVNALLLGDSALYLCASSLGVMRDNEQFFGPGTRLTVL.

This clonotype registers medium-sized by frequency. The CDR3 region is CASSLAMDYTGELFF. The rearrangement links TRBV7-9 to TRBJ2-2. The germline CDR1 and CDR2 sequences are SEHNR and FQNEAQ (reference sequence). This CDR3 comprises 15 residues.

The chain has TRBV6-2 or TRBV6-3 and TRBJ1-5; TCRdb's D call of TRBD1 is untestable without DNA. The germline CDR1 and CDR2 sequences are MNHEY and SVGEGT. This CDR3 has 14 residues. Here the CDR3 reads CASSTDRGAQPQHF.

This chain uses TRBV18 with TRBJ2-5; without DNA, the TCRdb call of TRBD1 cannot be checked. Per germline, CDR1 KGHSH and CDR2 LQKENI. The CDR3 runs 14 residues. The CDR3 sequence: CASSFLDRAETQYF. The full variable domain, in which reference TRBV18 and TRBJ2-5 provide the parts outside the CDR3, is NAGVMQNPRHLVRRRGQEARLRCSPMKGHSHVYWYRQLPEEGLKFMVYLQKENIIDESGMPKERFSAEFPKEGPSILRIQQVVRGDSAAYFCASSFLDRAETQYFGPGTRLLVL.

CDR3 protein: CASSLASGGGIGELFF. This chain joins TRBV5-1 and TRBJ2-2; TCRdb returns TRBD2, unconfirmable since there is no DNA. Germline-derived CDR1 and CDR2 are SGHRS and YFSETQ. This CDR3 comprises 16 residues.

The chain couples TRBV28 to TRBJ2-3; the TCRdb D gene call, TRBD1, has no DNA to confirm it. Germline V gene lookup returns CDR1 MDHEN and CDR2 SYDVKM. CDR3 length: 19 residues. CDR3: CASSFFSPGQGTSTDTQYF.

This rearrangement joins TRBV14 to TRBJ2-2; no DNA is available, so the TRBD1 call from TCRdb remains unchecked. Germline CDR1 reads SGHDN; CDR2 reads FVKESK. The CDR3 extends over 16 amino acids. The CDR3 spells CASSRRGTGLTGELFF. Full variable domain (remainder filled in from reference TRBV14 and TRBJ2-2): EAGVTQFPSHSVIEKGQTVTLRCDPISGHDNLYWYRRVMGKEIKFLLHFVKESKQDESGMPNNRFLAERTGGTYSTLKVQPAELEDSGVYFCASSRRGTGLTGELFFGEGSRLTVL.

The chain is built from TRBV27 and TRBJ1-5. The CDR3 runs 13 residues. Germline V lookup: CDR1 MNHEY, CDR2 SMNVEV (reference sequence). The CDR3 sequence: CASSLISNQPQHF.

The chain recombines TRBV19 with TRBJ1-5. Germline V gene sequence: CDR1 LNHDA, CDR2 SQIVND (reference sequence). The CDR3 totals 14 residues. The CDR3 reads CASMARNRGQPQHF.

This chain connects TRBV24-1 to TRBJ1-1. Germline V CDR1 and CDR2: KGHDR, SFDVKD. This CDR3 contains 13 residues. CDR3 protein: CATSAQMGTEAFF.

V usage is TRBV15 and J usage is TRBJ2-5; no DNA is available, so the TRBD2 call from TCRdb remains unchecked. Looked up from germline, CDR1 is LNHNV and CDR2 is YYDKDF (reference sequence). This CDR3 comprises 17 residues. The CDR3 is CATSRGLAGFHQETQYF.

The chain couples TRBV28 to TRBJ2-7; checking the TCRdb D call of TRBD1 is not possible without DNA. Germline CDR1 reads MDHEN; CDR2 reads SYDVKM. The CDR3 spans 12 residues. CDR3 region: CASRTGDYEQYF.

The chain links TRBV28 to TRBJ1-1. Germline values: CDR1 MDHEN, CDR2 SYDVKM. The CDR3 length is 14 residues. The CDR3 sequence is CASLTGGLNTEAFF.

This sequence joins TRBV5-1 and TRBJ2-7; TCRdb returns TRBD2, unconfirmable since there is no DNA. From germline, CDR1 is SGHRS and CDR2 YFSETQ. The CDR3 runs 14 residues. CDR3 sequence: CASSLKGPTYEQYF.

The rearrangement links TRBV12-3 or TRBV12-4 to TRBJ2-3; checking the TCRdb D call of TRBD1 is not possible without DNA. The CDR3 is 16 residues long. The CDR3 here is CASSFGDPPNIDTQYF.

This chain connects TRBV5-1 to TRBJ1-2; TCRdb proposes TRBD1, but this gene call is untestable without DNA. Per the germline V gene, CDR1 is SGHRS and CDR2 is YFSETQ. The CDR3 is 15 amino acids. The CDR3 sequence is CASSPTGGLDYGYTF.

The V call is TRBV20-1, the J call TRBJ2-7. The CDR3 has 11 residues. CDR1 is DFQATT, CDR2 SNEGSKA, per germline (reference sequence). The CDR3 region is CSAPSTYEQYF.

The CDR3 spells CSAGASGVYEQYF. The chain couples TRBV20-1 to TRBJ2-7; absent DNA, TCRdb's TRBD2 call cannot be checked. Germline CDR1 DFQATT, CDR2 SNEGSKA (reference sequence). The CDR3 runs to 13 residues.

The V call is TRBV3-1, the J call TRBJ1-6. Germline assignment: CDR1 LGHDT and CDR2 YNNKEL (reference sequence). The CDR3 is made up of 14 amino acids. The CDR3: CANSQASMGSPLHF.

The rearrangement links TRBV7-9 to TRBJ1-1. Germline V gives CDR1 SEHNR, CDR2 FQNEAQ (reference sequence). The CDR3 spans 15 residues. This chain's CDR3 is CASKPPGPGGTEAFF. Variable domain in full (rest from reference TRBV7-9 and TRBJ1-1): DTGVSQNPRHKITKRGQNVTFRCDPISEHNRLYWYRQTLGQGPEFLTYFQNEAQLEKSRLLSDRFSAERPKGSFSTLEIQRTEQGDSAMYLCASKPPGPGGTEAFFGQGTRLTVV.

CDR3 sequence reads: CASSSRTGSLYEQYF. V usage is TRBV11-1 and J usage is TRBJ2-7; checking the TCRdb D call of TRBD1 is not possible without DNA. This CDR3 comprises 15 residues. Germline V gene data show CDR1 as SGHAT and CDR2 as FQDESV (reference sequence). Using reference TRBV11-1 and TRBJ2-7 for the parts outside the CDR3, the full variable domain is EAEVAQSPRYKITEKSQAVAFWCDPISGHATLYWYRQILGQGPELLVQFQDESVVDDSQLPKDRFSAERLKGVDSTLKIQPAELGDSAMYLCASSSRTGSLYEQYFGPGTRLTVT.